The rows below give T cell receptor beta chains drawn from one sample of a study of metastatic and nonmetastatic thyroid tumors. TCRdb reprocessed the PCR reads via MiXCR. Of roughly 58,000 clones in the sample, roughly 4% are singletons; the top ten hold 20% to 25%. The sample comprised blood. These receptors were taken from a female donor with papillary thyroid cancer or a benign thyroid nodule (not recorded which). Some clones in this sample may be carry-over from other donors' samples. Both conserved end residues are part of each CDR3. D genes are given only for firm matches. Not all rows give a size; the values are once, few, many and, for expanded clones, a class.

V gene: TRBV2
D gene: .
J gene: TRBJ2-1
clone size: many
CDR3 DNA: TGTGCCAGCAACCGGTACAATGAGCAGTTCTTC
CDR3 protein: CASNRYNEQFF

V gene: TRBV18
D gene: TRBD1
J gene: TRBJ2-1
clone size: .
CDR3 DNA: TGTGCCAGCTCGCTGGGACAGAGCTCCTACAATGAGCAGTTCTTC
CDR3 protein: CASSLGQSSYNEQFF

V gene: TRBV28
D gene: .
J gene: TRBJ2-3
clone size: many
CDR3 DNA: TGTGCCAGCAGTTTTGCGGGGTCAGATACGCAGTATTTT
CDR3 protein: CASSFAGSDTQYF

V gene: TRBV5-1
D gene: .
J gene: TRBJ1-1
clone size: .
CDR3 DNA: TGCGCCAGCAGCTTGGGGGATTTTGCGAACACTGAAGCTTTCTTT
CDR3 protein: CASSLGDFANTEAFF

V gene: TRBV7-8
D gene: TRBD1
J gene: TRBJ2-1
clone size: many
CDR3 DNA: TGTGCCAGCAGCACCCGGACAGGGGATGAGCAGTTCTTC
CDR3 protein: CASSTRTGDEQFF

V gene: TRBV9
D gene: .
J gene: TRBJ2-3
clone size: many
CDR3 DNA: TGTGCCAGCAGCGTCAGGAGTAGCACAGATACGCAGTATTTT
CDR3 protein: CASSVRSSTDTQYF

V gene: TRBV20-1
D gene: .
J gene: TRBJ1-3
clone size: few
CDR3 DNA: TGCAGTGCTAGGGACCCTGACAGGGGAAACACCATATATTTT
CDR3 protein: CSARDPDRGNTIYF

V gene: TRBV6-1
D gene: .
J gene: TRBJ1-4
clone size: many
CDR3 DNA: TGTGCCAGCAGTTTATCACGGACAGCTAATGAAAAACTGTTTTTT
CDR3 protein: CASSLSRTANEKLFF

V gene: TRBV5-1
D gene: .
J gene: TRBJ2-1
clone size: few
CDR3 DNA: TGCGCCAGCAGGGGTGATAGCGGTAGCTCTTACAATGAGCAGTTCTTC
CDR3 protein: CASRGDSGSSYNEQFF

V gene: TRBV7-2
D gene: TRBD1
J gene: TRBJ1-2
clone size: few
CDR3 DNA: TGTGCCAGCAGCCACCTTGTCGGGACAGAAATCTATGGCTACACCTTC
CDR3 protein: CASSHLVGTEIYGYTF

V gene: TRBV5-8
D gene: .
J gene: TRBJ2-2
clone size: many
CDR3 DNA: TGTGCCAGCAGCTTGGACGCAGCAACCGGGGAGCTGTTTTTT
CDR3 protein: CASSLDAATGELFF

V gene: TRBV5-1
D gene: .
J gene: TRBJ2-5
clone size: many
CDR3 DNA: TGCGCCAGCAGCGGGTACGGGGGGACAGAAGAGACCCAGTACTTC
CDR3 protein: CASSGYGGTEETQYF

V gene: TRBV19
D gene: TRBD1
J gene: TRBJ1-1
clone size: many
CDR3 DNA: TGTGCCAGTAGTATTGGGTACAGGGGGCGCGCTGAAGCTTTCTTT
CDR3 protein: CASSIGYRGRAEAFF

V gene: TRBV15
D gene: TRBD2
J gene: TRBJ2-1
clone size: few
CDR3 DNA: TGTGCCACCAGCACCCTAGCGGCAACCACCAATGAGCAGTTCTTC
CDR3 protein: CATSTLAATTNEQFF

V gene: TRBV29-1
D gene: .
J gene: TRBJ1-1
clone size: many
CDR3 DNA: TGCAGCGTTGCCAGAAGACTAGGGGACACTGAAGCTTTCTTT
CDR3 protein: CSVARRLGDTEAFF

V gene: TRBV19
D gene: .
J gene: TRBJ1-1
clone size: many
CDR3 DNA: TGTGCCAGTAGTATACAGAGGAACACTGAAGCTTTCTTT
CDR3 protein: CASSIQRNTEAFF

V gene: TRBV15
D gene: TRBD1
J gene: TRBJ1-4
clone size: many
CDR3 DNA: TGTGCCACCAGCAGAGGACAGGGGATAAGTGAAAAACTGTTTTTT
CDR3 protein: CATSRGQGISEKLFF

V gene: TRBV6-1
D gene: .
J gene: TRBJ2-1
clone size: many
CDR3 DNA: TGTGCCAGCAGTCCTGACGCGAGATCTTACCACGATGAGCAGTTCTTC
CDR3 protein: CASSPDARSYHDEQFF

V gene: TRBV19
D gene: .
J gene: TRBJ1-1
clone size: many
CDR3 DNA: TGTGCCAGTATAAGGGGGTATGGTGATGAAGCTTTCTTT
CDR3 protein: CASIRGYGDEAFF

V gene: TRBV3-1
D gene: .
J gene: TRBJ2-1
clone size: many
CDR3 DNA: TGTGCCAGCAGCGACACAATTCACAATGAGCAGTTCTTC
CDR3 protein: CASSDTIHNEQFF

V gene: TRBV11-2
D gene: .
J gene: TRBJ1-3
clone size: many
CDR3 DNA: TGTGCCAGCAGCTTAGTACGAGGCAGTAACACCATATATTTT
CDR3 protein: CASSLVRGSNTIYF

V gene: TRBV20-1
D gene: TRBD2
J gene: TRBJ2-5
clone size: .
CDR3 DNA: TGCAGTGCTAGAGGGGGCGGACTAGCAGGAGCTAACCAAGCGACCCAGTACTTC
CDR3 protein: CSARGGGLAGANQATQYF

V gene: TRBV7-9
D gene: .
J gene: TRBJ1-6
clone size: .
CDR3 DNA: TGTGCCAGCAACCCGTCTACGGGTTCACCCCTCCACTTT
CDR3 protein: CASNPSTGSPLHF

V gene: TRBV20-1
D gene: .
J gene: TRBJ1-2
clone size: many
CDR3 DNA: TGCAGTGCGCCTCACCTCGATGGCTACACCTTC
CDR3 protein: CSAPHLDGYTF

V gene: TRBV19
D gene: TRBD2
J gene: TRBJ2-7
clone size: many
CDR3 DNA: TGTGCCAGTAGTACCGGGACTAGCGGCATAAGGCAGCAGTACTTC
CDR3 protein: CASSTGTSGIRQQYF

V gene: TRBV6-2/TRBV6-3
D gene: TRBD1
J gene: TRBJ2-1
clone size: .
CDR3 DNA: TGTGCCAGCAGTGCGACAGGGGGCAGTTATAACAATGAGCAGTTCTTC
CDR3 protein: CASSATGGSYNNEQFF

V gene: TRBV11-3
D gene: .
J gene: TRBJ2-7
clone size: many
CDR3 DNA: TGTGCCAGCAGCTTATCCGGGAGTTCCTACGAGCAGTACTTC
CDR3 protein: CASSLSGSSYEQYF

V gene: TRBV15
D gene: .
J gene: TRBJ2-7
clone size: many
CDR3 DNA: TGTGCCACCAGCAGAGGATGGGGTTACGAGCAGTACTTC
CDR3 protein: CATSRGWGYEQYF

V gene: TRBV20-1
D gene: TRBD2
J gene: TRBJ2-3
clone size: many
CDR3 DNA: TGCAGTGCTAGGAGGCTAGCGGGAAGAACAGATACGCAGTATTTT
CDR3 protein: CSARRLAGRTDTQYF

V gene: TRBV5-1
D gene: TRBD2
J gene: TRBJ2-2
clone size: many
CDR3 DNA: TGCGCCAGCAGCTTCGGCCCCCTAGCGGGAGTCCCCGGGGAGCTGTTTTTT
CDR3 protein: CASSFGPLAGVPGELFF

V gene: TRBV28
D gene: .
J gene: TRBJ1-2
clone size: .
CDR3 DNA: TGTGCCAGCACGGGCAGCCGCAGGGCTGGCTACACCTTC
CDR3 protein: CASTGSRRAGYTF

V gene: TRBV11-2
D gene: .
J gene: TRBJ2-7
clone size: many
CDR3 DNA: TGTGCCAGCAGCTCTCGAGACCTTCTTTACGAGCAGTACTTC
CDR3 protein: CASSSRDLLYEQYF

V gene: TRBV12-3/TRBV12-4
D gene: .
J gene: TRBJ1-1
clone size: .
CDR3 DNA: TGTGCCAGCAGTTCCACCGGGACATCGAACACTGAAGCTTTCTTT
CDR3 protein: CASSSTGTSNTEAFF

V gene: TRBV2
D gene: .
J gene: TRBJ1-5
clone size: .
CDR3 DNA: TGTGCCAGCACACGAGGGGACCAGGCCCAGCATTTT
CDR3 protein: CASTRGDQAQHF

V gene: TRBV12-3/TRBV12-4
D gene: TRBD1
J gene: TRBJ1-2
clone size: .
CDR3 DNA: TGTGCCAGCACCACCTGGACAGGGTCGATTAAAGGGTACACCTTC
CDR3 protein: CASTTWTGSIKGYTF

V gene: TRBV6-1
D gene: .
J gene: TRBJ2-7
clone size: .
CDR3 DNA: TGTGCCAGCAGCCCCCGGACGGGCGAGCAGTACTTC
CDR3 protein: CASSPRTGEQYF

V gene: TRBV30
D gene: TRBD1
J gene: TRBJ1-3
clone size: .
CDR3 DNA: TGTGCCTGGAGGGGAGGGGGCGATGGAAACACCATATATTTT
CDR3 protein: CAWRGGGDGNTIYF

V gene: TRBV5-4
D gene: .
J gene: TRBJ1-2
clone size: many
CDR3 DNA: TGTGCCAGCAGGAACCCCCTTCGGTCTGGCTACACCTTC
CDR3 protein: CASRNPLRSGYTF

V gene: TRBV20-1
D gene: .
J gene: TRBJ2-5
clone size: many
CDR3 DNA: TGCAGTGCTAGTTCAGAGACCCAGTACTTC
CDR3 protein: CSASSETQYF

V gene: TRBV11-2
D gene: .
J gene: TRBJ1-4
clone size: many
CDR3 DNA: TGTGCCAGCAGACAAGGGACCGTCGTTAATGAAAAACTGTTTTTT
CDR3 protein: CASRQGTVVNEKLFF

V gene: TRBV11-1
D gene: .
J gene: TRBJ2-1
clone size: many
CDR3 DNA: TGCGCCAGCAGCATTCGTCCAAGAAACAATGAGCAGTTCTTC
CDR3 protein: CASSIRPRNNEQFF

V gene: TRBV24-1
D gene: TRBD2
J gene: TRBJ2-1
clone size: many
CDR3 DNA: TGTGCCACCAGTGACACCGGGACTAGCGGACCCAGCTCCTACAATGAGCAGTTCTTC
CDR3 protein: CATSDTGTSGPSSYNEQFF

V gene: TRBV3-1
D gene: TRBD1
J gene: TRBJ2-5
clone size: .
CDR3 DNA: TGTGCCAGCAGCCAAAGGACAGGGTACCAAGAGACCCAGTACTTC
CDR3 protein: CASSQRTGYQETQYF